A single sample is the source of the 18 T cell receptor beta chains below, sequenced in a study of cytomegalovirus exposure and HLA in healthy donors. The primer mix had 60 Vbeta and 13 Jbeta primers. Clones were read by immunoSEQ multiplex PCR, and TCRdb kept only the in-frame ones, dropping some. Seen here are about 150,000 clones, roughly 80% observed once, and the top ten hold roughly 7.1%. The sample comprised PBMCs. The receptors were sampled from a man younger than 40 in good health and CMV-seropositive.

The CDR3 DNA reads TGCGCCAGCAGCTTGGGGCGCGGAGATACGCAGTATTTT. Amino acid sequence: CASSLGRGDTQYF. The chain has TRBV5-1 and TRBJ2-3; no reliable D call. Trimming left V 0 bases short and J 5 bases short, with 7 bases between. The CDR3 has 13 amino acids. Germline V lookup: CDR1 SGHRS, CDR2 YFSETQ.

The J gene is TRBJ2-7, the V gene TRBV27; tentative D call: TRBD2 (5 bases). The germline CDR1 and CDR2 sequences are MNHEY and SMNVEV (reference sequence). CDR3 length: 15 residues. V lost 2 bases to trimming and J lost 0 bases, with 11 bases between them. CDR3 protein: CASSLLGGLSYEQYF. CDR3 nucleotide sequence: TGTGCCAGCAGTTTACTAGGCGGACTCTCCTACGAGCAGTACTTC.

This clone was observed a few times. This chain links TRBV6-1 with TRBJ1-3; D call uncertain. This CDR3 comprises 13 residues. Germline-derived CDR1 and CDR2 are MNHNS and SASEGT. V lost 2 bases to trimming and J lost 4 bases, with 6 bases between them. Here the CDR3 DNA reads TGTGCCAGCAGTGAAACGGTGGGAAACACCATATATTTT. Amino acids: CASSETVGNTIYF.

This clone was seen only once. This rearrangement joins TRBV6-5 to TRBJ1-2, with D possibly being TRBD1 (5 bases). V lost 2 bases and J lost 2, with 9 bases in between. The CDR3 contains 14 residues. Germline V gene sequence: CDR1 MNHEY, CDR2 SVGAGI. CDR3 DNA sequence: TGTGCCAGCAGTTACGGCCGGGGGAACTATGGCTACACCTTC. Its translation: CASSYGRGNYGYTF.

For this clone: Other DNA sequences in this specimen translate into the identical CDR3. The rearrangement joins TRBV7-9 to TRBJ2-5; 7 nucleotides agree with TRBD2. Losses at the gene ends were 1 base for V and 5 bases for J; bases not matched to a gene: 1. Germline CDR1 SEHNR, CDR2 FQNEAQ (reference sequence). The CDR3 is 13 amino acids. The CDR3 protein is CASSLGGGETQYF. The CDR3 DNA is TGTGCCAGCAGCTTAGGCGGGGGTGAGACCCAGTACTTC.

The V call is TRBV7-9, the J call TRBJ1-3, with a possible D match to TRBD1 (6 bases). From germline, CDR1 is SEHNR and CDR2 FQNEAQ (reference sequence). Trimming took 5 bases from V and 4 from J, leaving 12 bases between them. The CDR3 consists of 14 residues. Written as DNA, the CDR3 is TGTGCCAGCAGCCCCGGGACATCGGGAAACACCATATATTTT. As protein: CASSPGTSGNTIYF. Full variable domain (remainder filled in from reference TRBV7-9 and TRBJ1-3): DTGVSQNPRHKITKRGQNVTFRCDPISEHNRLYWYRQTLGQGPEFLTYFQNEAQLEKSRLLSDRFSAERPKGSFSTLEIQRTEQGDSAMYLCASSPGTSGNTIYFGEGSWLTVV.

This chain uses TRBV10-3 with TRBJ2-2; 8 nucleotides agree with TRBD1. V trimming: 6 bases; J trimming: 5 bases; junction bases outside the gene matches: 8. From germline, CDR1 is ENHRY and CDR2 SYGVKD. The CDR3 spans 15 residues. The CDR3, as DNA: TGTGCCATCAGACCGACAGGGGCCTTGACCGGGGAGCTGTTTTTT. It specifies CAIRPTGALTGELFF.

Only a few counts were recorded for this clone. This rearrangement joins TRBV19 to TRBJ2-6, with 7 bases lining up with TRBD1. This CDR3 spans 16 amino acids. Germline-derived CDR1 and CDR2 are LNHDA and SQIVND (reference sequence). The V gene end was trimmed by 6 bases and the J gene end by 2 bases; junction bases not matched to a gene: 7. DNA for the CDR3: TGTGCCAGTAGCCCCGACAGGGCAGCTGGGGCCAACGTCCTGACTTTC. It codes for CASSPDRAAGANVLTF.

This rearrangement joins TRBV10-3 to TRBJ2-1; 14 bases map to TRBD2. V lost 3 bases to trimming and J lost 1 base; unmatched junction nucleotides: 8. The CDR3 extends over 19 amino acids. Germline-derived CDR1 and CDR2 are ENHRY and SYGVKD. For the CDR3, the DNA is TGTGCCATCAGTGACCTTTCCGGGACTAGCGGGAGTTCCTACAATGAGCAGTTCTTC. Amino acid sequence: CAISDLSGTSGSSYNEQFF.

This chain joins TRBV6-5 and TRBJ1-2; 8 positions match TRBD1. V shed 3 bases, J shed 4 bases, and the junction held 4 bases outside the gene matches. This CDR3 spans 14 amino acids. The germline gives CDR1 MNHEY, CDR2 SVGAGI. The CDR3 sequence: CASSYSQGGYGYTF. In DNA, the CDR3 is TGTGCCAGCAGTTATTCACAGGGGGGCTATGGCTACACCTTC.

The chain is built from TRBV27 and TRBJ2-7; D unclear. This CDR3 spans 16 amino acids. Trimming took 2 bases from V and 1 from J, leaving 15 bases between them. Germline V gene data show CDR1 as MNHEY and CDR2 as SMNVEV (reference sequence). In nucleotides, the CDR3 is TGTGCCAGCAGTTTAGCGTTATCCAGCGCTTCCTACGAGCAGTACTTC. Amino acids: CASSLALSSASYEQYF.

The V and J genes are TRBV11-2 and TRBJ2-3; 9 bases are a match to TRBD2. The CDR3 sequence is 17 residues long. The germline V gene encodes CDR1 SGHAT and CDR2 FQNNGV. V lost 0 bases to trimming and J lost 0 bases; unmatched junction nucleotides: 4. CDR3 residues: CASSLDTSGFSTDTQYF. The CDR3 region has the DNA TGTGCCAGCAGCTTAGATACTAGCGGGTTTAGCACAGATACGCAGTATTTT.

The rearrangement uses TRBV15 and TRBJ2-2; TRBD1 matches 7 bases. The germline CDR1 and CDR2 sequences are LNHNV and YYDKDF (reference sequence). V trimming: 5 bases; J trimming: 6 bases; junction bases outside the gene matches: 15. This CDR3 comprises 17 residues. Here the CDR3 reads CATSGLSGTARSGELFF. The CDR3 bases are TGTGCCACCAGCGGACTTTCCGGGACAGCTCGATCCGGGGAGCTGTTTTTT.

The V gene is TRBV5-1, the J gene TRBJ1-1; tentative D call: TRBD1 (5 bases). The CDR3 is made up of 14 amino acids. Trimming left V 3 bases short and J 5 bases short, with 14 bases between. The germline V gene has CDR1 SGHRS and CDR2 YFSETQ. CDR3 region: CASSSVRGGTEAFF. In DNA, the CDR3 is TGCGCCAGCAGCTCTGTTCGGGGGGGGACTGAAGCTTTCTTT.

The chain combines TRBV7-2 with TRBJ1-2; maybe TRBD1 (5 bases). The germline V and J ends were trimmed by 6 bases and 0 bases, with 17 bases remaining between them. Germline CDR1 and CDR2: SGHTA and FQGNSA. This CDR3 is built from 16 residues. The CDR3 is CASSYTQGLPNYGYTF. CDR3 nucleotide sequence: TGTGCCAGCAGTTATACCCAGGGACTCCCTAACTATGGCTACACCTTC.

This clone was detected only once. The CDR3 sequence: CASSAAGGTDTQYF. The CDR3 DNA reads TGCGCCAGCAGCGCGGCGGGGGGTACAGATACGCAGTATTTT. The chain is built from TRBV5-1 and TRBJ2-3; 8 bases fit TRBD2. Germline assignment: CDR1 SGHRS and CDR2 YFSETQ. The CDR3 runs 14 residues. V lost 4 bases, J lost 3 bases, and 4 bases stayed unmatched.

The gene calls are TRBV27 and TRBJ2-7; D remains unclear. CDR1 MNHEY and CDR2 SMNVEV come from the germline V gene (reference sequence). Trimming removed 4 bases at V and 3 bases at J, with 4 bases between. The CDR3 is made up of 11 amino acids. The CDR3 sequence: CASSSHYEQYF. CDR3 DNA: TGTGCCAGCAGTTCACACTACGAGCAGTACTTC.

This clone has only one observation. This sequence joins TRBV7-2 and TRBJ1-2, with a weak D call TRBD1 (5 bases). The V end lost 2 bases, the J end lost 7 bases, and 14 bases lay between the germline ends. The CDR3 has 14 amino acids. The germline gives CDR1 SGHTA, CDR2 FQGNSA. Here the CDR3 DNA reads TGTGCCAGCAGCTTAATTTTAGGGGTTCTTGGCTACACCTTC. Translation gives CASSLILGVLGYTF.